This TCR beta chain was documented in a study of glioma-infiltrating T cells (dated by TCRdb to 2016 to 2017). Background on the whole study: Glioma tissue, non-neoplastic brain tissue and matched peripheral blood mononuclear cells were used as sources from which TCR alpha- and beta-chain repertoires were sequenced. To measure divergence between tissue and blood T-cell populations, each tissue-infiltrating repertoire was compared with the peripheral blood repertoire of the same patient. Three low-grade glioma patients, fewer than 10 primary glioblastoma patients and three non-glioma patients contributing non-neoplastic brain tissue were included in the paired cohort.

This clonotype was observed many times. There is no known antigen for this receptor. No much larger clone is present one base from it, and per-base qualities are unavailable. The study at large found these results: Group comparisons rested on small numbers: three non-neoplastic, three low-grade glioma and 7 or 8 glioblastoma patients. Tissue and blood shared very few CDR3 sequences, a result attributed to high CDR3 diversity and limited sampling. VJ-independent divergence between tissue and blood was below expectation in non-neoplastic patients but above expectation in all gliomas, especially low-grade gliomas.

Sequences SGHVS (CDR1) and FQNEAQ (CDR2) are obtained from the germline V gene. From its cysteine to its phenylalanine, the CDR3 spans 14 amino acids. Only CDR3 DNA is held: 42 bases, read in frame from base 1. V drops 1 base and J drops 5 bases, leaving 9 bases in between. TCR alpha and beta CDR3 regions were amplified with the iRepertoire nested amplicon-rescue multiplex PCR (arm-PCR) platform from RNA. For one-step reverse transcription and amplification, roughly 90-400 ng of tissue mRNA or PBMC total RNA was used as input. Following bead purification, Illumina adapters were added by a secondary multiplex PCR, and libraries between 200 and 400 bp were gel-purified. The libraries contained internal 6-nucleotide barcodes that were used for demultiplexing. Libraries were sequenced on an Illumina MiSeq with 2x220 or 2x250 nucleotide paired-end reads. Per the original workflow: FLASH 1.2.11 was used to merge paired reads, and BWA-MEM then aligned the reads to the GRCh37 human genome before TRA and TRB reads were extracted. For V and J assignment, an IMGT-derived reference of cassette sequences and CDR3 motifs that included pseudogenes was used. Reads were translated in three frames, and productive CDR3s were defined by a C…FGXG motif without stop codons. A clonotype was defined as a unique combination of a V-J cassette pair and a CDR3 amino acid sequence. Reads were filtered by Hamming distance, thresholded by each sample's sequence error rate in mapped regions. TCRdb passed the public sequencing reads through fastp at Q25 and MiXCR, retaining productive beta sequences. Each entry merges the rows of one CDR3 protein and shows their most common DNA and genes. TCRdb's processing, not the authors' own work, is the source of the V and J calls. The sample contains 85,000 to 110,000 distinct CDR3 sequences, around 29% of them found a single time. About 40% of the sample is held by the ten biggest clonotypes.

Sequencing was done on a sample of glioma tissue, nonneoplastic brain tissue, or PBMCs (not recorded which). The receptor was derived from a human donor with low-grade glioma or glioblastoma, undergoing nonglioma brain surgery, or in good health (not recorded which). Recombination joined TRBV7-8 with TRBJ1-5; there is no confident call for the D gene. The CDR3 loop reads CASSLGRGHQPQHF. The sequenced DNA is TGTGCCAGCAGCTTAGGACGAGGTCATCAGCCCCAGCATTTT.